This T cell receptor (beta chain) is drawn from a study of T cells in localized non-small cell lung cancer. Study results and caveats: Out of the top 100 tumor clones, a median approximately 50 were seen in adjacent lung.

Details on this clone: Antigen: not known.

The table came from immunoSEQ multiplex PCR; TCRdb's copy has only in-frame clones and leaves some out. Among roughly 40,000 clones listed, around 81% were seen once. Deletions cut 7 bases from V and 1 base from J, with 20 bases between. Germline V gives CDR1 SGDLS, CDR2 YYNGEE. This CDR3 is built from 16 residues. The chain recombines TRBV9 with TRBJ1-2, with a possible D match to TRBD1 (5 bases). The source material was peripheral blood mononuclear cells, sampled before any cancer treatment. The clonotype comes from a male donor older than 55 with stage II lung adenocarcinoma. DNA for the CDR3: TGTGCCAGCCGAGGACGGATACGGGGGAATAACTATGGCTACACCTTC. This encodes CASRGRIRGNNYGYTF.